Each of the 14 T cell receptor beta chains below was sequenced from the same sample in a study of OX40 agonist ivuxolimab in advanced cancers. Data came from immunoSEQ multiplex PCR; TCRdb stores just in-frame clones and leaves some out. The table records 30,000 to 35,000 clones, around 83% of them present only once. The input for sequencing was CD4+ or CD8+ T cells sorted from blood, taken in a trial of the OX40 agonist ivuxolimab. These receptors were taken from an adult with an advanced solid tumor such as melanoma, head and neck, liver or kidney cancer.

Here the CDR3 DNA reads TGTGCCAGCAGCAGGGACAGGGCAGTTACCGGGGAGCTGTTTTTT. It translates to CASSRDRAVTGELFF. V gene TRBV7-7 combines with J gene TRBJ2-2; 9 bases align to TRBD1. With V trimmed by 5 bases and J by 5 bases, 6 bases remained unmatched. The CDR3 consists of 15 residues. CDR1 is SSHAT and CDR2 is FNYEAQ in the germline V gene (reference sequence).

The chain couples TRBV28 to TRBJ1-2; D possibly corresponds to TRBD1 (5 bases). V was pared by 5 bases and J by 6 bases, with 22 bases between. CDR3 length: 16 residues. The germline gives CDR1 MDHEN, CDR2 SYDVKM. The CDR3 sequence: CASSPVLGQGWDGYTF. In nucleotides, the CDR3 is TGTGCCAGCAGTCCCGTTCTCGGGCAGGGATGGGATGGCTACACCTTC.

By sample share, this clone is medium-sized (0.01 to 0.1%). The CDR3 bases are TGTGCCAGTAGTACCTCGGGACAGGGGAAGGTGGGGACTGAAGCTTTCTTT. It yields the protein CASSTSGQGKVGTEAFF. The chain is built from TRBV19 and TRBJ1-1; 10 bases fit TRBD1. The CDR3 runs to 17 residues. Trimming cost V 4 bases and J 5 bases; bases outside gene matches: 13. Germline V gives CDR1 LNHDA, CDR2 SQIVND (reference sequence).

This clone has more than one count but fewer than ten. The chain employs TRBV6-1 and TRBJ2-3; 8 bases are shared with TRBD2. Trimming cost V 8 bases and J 3 bases; bases outside gene matches: 4. The CDR3 is 13 amino acids. The germline gives CDR1 MNHNS, CDR2 SASEGT. The CDR3 here is CASREGLTDTQYF. CDR3 sequence (DNA): TGTGCCAGCCGGGAGGGCCTGACAGATACGCAGTATTTT.

J is TRBJ1-1 and V is TRBV6-7, with 7 bases aligning to TRBD1. TRBV6-7 is assigned to the ORF class and has an uncertain function. J gave up 4 bases and V 7 bases, and 33 bases lay outside the gene matches. The CDR3 runs 22 residues. In nucleotides, the CDR3 is TGTGCCAGCAAAATGCGCCCCCACAGGACAGGACGAGGATGGCTCTCGTCCACTGAAGCTTTCTTT. Amino acids: CASKMRPHRTGRGWLSSTEAFF.

The DNA for the CDR3 is TGTGCCAGCAGCGCCGGAGGGCAGTCTAATGAAAAACTGTTTTTT. The encoded protein is CASSAGGQSNEKLFF. The J gene is TRBJ1-4, the V gene TRBV7-2; D remains unclear. CDR1 is SGHTA and CDR2 is FQGNSA in the germline V gene. CDR3 length: 15 amino acids. The V gene lost 5 bases and the J gene lost 3 bases, with 13 bases spanning the gap.

The CDR3 DNA reads TGTGCCAGCAGCCCAAGTGGGGGTCAGCCCCAGCATTTT. Its translation is CASSPSGGQPQHF. The rearrangement links TRBV9 to TRBJ1-5; weak D call: TRBD1 (5 bases). V lost 4 bases and J lost 6, with 11 bases in between. CDR1 and CDR2 from the germline V gene are SGDLS and YYNGEE. The CDR3 is 13 amino acids.

This chain links TRBV18 with TRBJ2-6; D possibly corresponds to TRBD1 (7 bases). The CDR3 loop spans 17 amino acids. CDR1 KGHSH and CDR2 LQKENI come from the germline V gene. The ends were cut back, 2 bases at V and 4 bases at J, with 15 bases in the middle. CDR3 protein: CASSPVEGARGANVLTF. The CDR3 region has the DNA TGTGCCAGCTCACCAGTGGAGGGGGCGCGAGGGGCCAACGTCCTGACTTTC.

This clone was recorded only once. J is TRBJ2-5 and V is TRBV19; D tentatively reads TRBD1 or TRBD2 (5 bases each). V lost 5 bases and J 5 bases, leaving 18 bases between the germline ends. In germline, CDR1 is LNHDA, CDR2 SQIVND (reference sequence). The CDR3 length is 15 residues. The CDR3 loop reads CASSSRALGTETQYF. The CDR3 nucleotides read TGTGCCAGTAGTTCCCGGGCCCTCGGGACCGAGACCCAGTACTTC.

The CDR3 region is CACLPDRLGEQYF. CDR3 DNA sequence: TGTGCCTGCCTCCCGGATCGGTTGGGAGAGCAGTACTTC. The chain recombines TRBV30 with TRBJ2-7; D is uncertain. The CDR3 extends over 13 amino acids. From germline, CDR1 is GTSNPN and CDR2 SVGIG (reference sequence). V was pared by 6 bases and J by 7 bases, with 19 bases between.

This clone was counted a single time. The chain employs TRBV27 and TRBJ2-7, with 9 positions matching TRBD2. Trimming at V came to 4 bases and at J to 4 bases, leaving 14 bases not matched to a gene. In germline, CDR1 is MNHEY, CDR2 SMNVEV (reference sequence). The CDR3 totals 17 residues. Here the CDR3 DNA reads TGTGCCAGCAGTTCTTCCGTCCGCGGGAGGGGAGAGTACGAGCAGTACTTC. Amino acid sequence: CASSSSVRGRGEYEQYF.

Only a few counts were recorded for this clone. This chain uses TRBV16 with TRBJ1-3; D not resolved. The CDR3 spans 18 residues. Trimming removed 2 bases at V and 7 bases at J, with 24 bases between. Per germline, CDR1 KGHSY and CDR2 FQNENV. In DNA form, the CDR3 reads TGTGCCAGCAGCCAAGCGGGCCGTGCGGCCCTAAGTTCGAACACCATATATTTT. As protein: CASSQAGRAALSSNTIYF.

The chain carries TRBV4-2 and TRBJ1-1; 7 positions match TRBD1. The CDR3 is 16 amino acids. Per germline, CDR1 LGHNA and CDR2 YNFKEQ. After removal of 0 bases from V and 1 base from J, the junction contained 5 bases not matched to a gene. In nucleotides, the CDR3 is TGTGCCAGCAGCCAAGATGGCTCAGGGGGGAACACTGAAGCTTTCTTT. Translated: CASSQDGSGGNTEAFF.

The genes are TRBV6-1 and TRBJ2-2, with 8 positions matching TRBD2. The germline CDR1 and CDR2 sequences are MNHNS and SASEGT. This CDR3 has 15 amino acids. Trimming at V came to 5 bases and at J to 3 bases, leaving 5 bases not matched to a gene. CDR3 sequence: CASSSAGGDTGELFF. As DNA, the CDR3 is TGTGCCAGCAGTTCCGCGGGGGGCGACACCGGGGAGCTGTTTTTT.